A selection of T cell receptor beta chains follows, all from one sample in a study of T cells after yellow fever vaccination. Each CDR3 protein gets one entry after TCRdb re-called the 5' RACE reads with MiXCR. This sample has approximately 32,000 distinct CDR3 sequences, with about 10% found just once. Specimen: PBMCs, either bulk or a sorted T-cell subset (CD4+, CD8+, memory, or dextramer-sorted; not recorded which), collected around 15 days after the first yellow fever vaccination. The receptors shown here come from a man aged 18 to 29 who received the YFV17D yellow fever vaccine. Both conserved end residues are part of each CDR3. D genes are given only for firm matches. Size is stated as once, few or many counts, or a class when the clone is expanded.

j_call	v_call	d_call	clone_size	cdr3_nt	cdr3_aa
TRBJ2-7	TRBV12-3/TRBV12-4	-	many	TGTGCCAGCACTCTTCAATCCGGGACACCCATCTTC	CASTLQSGTPIF
TRBJ2-3	TRBV27	TRBD1	many	TGTGCCAGCAGTTTGGTGGGGAGACAGGGGCCCGTCAATACGCAGTATTTT	CASSLVGRQGPVNTQYF
TRBJ2-3	TRBV7-6	-	many	TGTGCCAGCAGCTTAGTTACTAGCCGAACAGATACGCAGTATTTT	CASSLVTSRTDTQYF
TRBJ2-2	TRBV29-1	-	many	TGCAGCGTTGATGTCGGGACAACGAACACCGGGGAGCTGTTTTTT	CSVDVGTTNTGELFF
TRBJ2-5	TRBV4-2	TRBD1	many	TGTGCCAGCAGCCAAACCCCGACAGGGGACGAGACCCAGTACTTC	CASSQTPTGDETQYF
TRBJ1-6	TRBV29-1	-	many	TGCAGCGTTTCAGAGGGGATGCGGAATTCACCCCTCCACTTT	CSVSEGMRNSPLHF
TRBJ1-5	TRBV9	-	many	TGTGCCCTAACCCGGACAAATCAGCCCCAGCATTTT	CALTRTNQPQHF
TRBJ1-1	TRBV15	-	many	TGTGCCACCAGCAGGGATGGCCCCAGGGCGGGTGAAGCTTTCTTT	CATSRDGPRAGEAFF
TRBJ2-5	TRBV7-2	TRBD2	many	TGTGCCAGCAGCTTTGGAGCGGGGCCAGTTGAGACCCAGTACTTC	CASSFGAGPVETQYF
TRBJ1-1	TRBV5-5	-	many	TGTGCCAGCAGCGGGTGGATGAACACTGAAGCTTTCTTT	CASSGWMNTEAFF
TRBJ1-4	TRBV5-4	-	many	TGTGCCAGCAGCTTACAGGGCGCGGAGGAAAAACTGTTTTTT	CASSLQGAEEKLFF
TRBJ1-2	TRBV20-1	-	many	TGCAGTGCTAGAGGGCAGGAGGGTTCTGATGGCTACACCTTC	CSARGQEGSDGYTF
TRBJ2-2	TRBV7-2	-	many	TGTGCCAGCAGACGGGACTTGAACACCGGGGAGCTGTTTTTT	CASRRDLNTGELFF
TRBJ1-6	TRBV6-5	TRBD1	many	TGTGCCAGCAGTCCTGGACAGGTCCAATCACCCCTCCACTTT	CASSPGQVQSPLHF
TRBJ1-5	TRBV19	TRBD1	many	TGTGCCAGTAGGCTACAGGGGACAGATCAGCCCCAGCATTTT	CASRLQGTDQPQHF
TRBJ1-3	TRBV3-1	-	many	TGTGCCAGCAGCCAAGAGGTCCGACGGAGGGTCTCTGGAAACACCATATATTTT	CASSQEVRRRVSGNTIYF
TRBJ1-1	TRBV20-1	-	many	TGCAGTGCCCCTATGGCGGGCACTGAAGCTTTCTTT	CSAPMAGTEAFF
TRBJ2-5	TRBV5-4	TRBD1	many	TGTGCCAGCAGCCCCGACAGGGGGGCCCAGTACTTC	CASSPDRGAQYF
TRBJ1-4	TRBV7-8	-	medium-sized	TGTGCCAGCAGCTTTGGGGAAAAACTGTTTTTT	CASSFGEKLFF
TRBJ2-3	TRBV15	-	many	TGTGCCACCAGCAGAGCGGGCAAGGATAGCACAGATACGCAGTATTTT	CATSRAGKDSTDTQYF
TRBJ2-5	TRBV7-2	-	many	TGTGCCAGCAGCCCGACAGTGGAGACCCAGTACTTC	CASSPTVETQYF
TRBJ1-1	TRBV7-2	-	few	-	CASSFFVGQGTFF
TRBJ2-1	TRBV18	-	many	TGTGCCAGCTCCCCACGGGAGTACAATGAGCAGTTCTTC	CASSPREYNEQFF
TRBJ2-5	TRBV18	-	many	TGTGCCAGCTCACCAGGAACCCCTTTAGAGACCCAGTACTTC	CASSPGTPLETQYF